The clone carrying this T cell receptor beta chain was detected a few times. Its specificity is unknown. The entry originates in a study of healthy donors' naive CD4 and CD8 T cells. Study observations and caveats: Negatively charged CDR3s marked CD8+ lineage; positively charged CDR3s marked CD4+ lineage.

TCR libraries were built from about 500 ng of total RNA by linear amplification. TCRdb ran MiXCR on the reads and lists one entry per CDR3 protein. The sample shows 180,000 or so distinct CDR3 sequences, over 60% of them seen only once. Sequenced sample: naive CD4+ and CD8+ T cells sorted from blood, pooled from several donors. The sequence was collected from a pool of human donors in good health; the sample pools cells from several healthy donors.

CDR3 DNA: TGTGCCAGTAGTCCAGAGGGGTCCTACGAGCAGTACTTC. Its protein product is CASSPEGSYEQYF. This chain connects TRBV19 to TRBJ2-7, with D perhaps given as TRBD1 or TRBD2 (5 bases each). Looked up from germline, CDR1 is LNHDA and CDR2 is SQIVND (reference sequence). V dropped 5 bases and J dropped 1 base, with 9 bases sitting between them. This CDR3 comprises 13 residues.